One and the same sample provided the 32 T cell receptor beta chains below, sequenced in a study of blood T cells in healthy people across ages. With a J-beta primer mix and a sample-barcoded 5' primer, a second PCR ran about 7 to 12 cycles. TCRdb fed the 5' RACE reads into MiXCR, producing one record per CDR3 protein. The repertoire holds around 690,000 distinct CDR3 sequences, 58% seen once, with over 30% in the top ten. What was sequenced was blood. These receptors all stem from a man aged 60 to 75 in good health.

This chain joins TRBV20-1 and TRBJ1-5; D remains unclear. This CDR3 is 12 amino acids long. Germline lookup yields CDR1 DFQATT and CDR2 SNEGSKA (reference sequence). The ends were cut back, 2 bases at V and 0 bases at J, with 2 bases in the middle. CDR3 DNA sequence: TGCAGTGCTAGACATAGCAATCAGCCCCAGCATTTT. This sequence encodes CSARHSNQPQHF.

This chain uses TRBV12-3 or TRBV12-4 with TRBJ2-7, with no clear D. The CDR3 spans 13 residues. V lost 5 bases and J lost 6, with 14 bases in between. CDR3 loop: CASSRARNSEQYF. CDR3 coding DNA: TGTGCCAGCAGTCGGGCAAGGAACAGCGAGCAGTACTTC.

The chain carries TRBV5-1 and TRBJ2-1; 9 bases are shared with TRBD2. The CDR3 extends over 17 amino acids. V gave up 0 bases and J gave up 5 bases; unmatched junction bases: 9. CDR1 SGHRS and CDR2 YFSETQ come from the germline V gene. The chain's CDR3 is CASSLVGTSYSDNEQFF. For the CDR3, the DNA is TGCGCCAGCAGCTTGGTGGGGACTAGCTATAGTGACAATGAGCAGTTCTTC.

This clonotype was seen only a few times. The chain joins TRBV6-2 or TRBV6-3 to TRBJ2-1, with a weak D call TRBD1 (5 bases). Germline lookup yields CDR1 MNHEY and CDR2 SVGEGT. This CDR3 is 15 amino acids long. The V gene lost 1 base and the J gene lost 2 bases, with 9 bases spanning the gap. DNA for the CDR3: TGTGCCAGCAGTTACTTTACAGGAACCTACAATGAGCAGTTCTTC. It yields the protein CASSYFTGTYNEQFF.

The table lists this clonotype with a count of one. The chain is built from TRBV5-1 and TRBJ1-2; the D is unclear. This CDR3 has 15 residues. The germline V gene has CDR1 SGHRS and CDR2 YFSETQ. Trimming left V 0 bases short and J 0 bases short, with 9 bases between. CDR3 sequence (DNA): TGCGCCAGCAGCTTGGAGGACGGATCTAACTATGGCTACACCTTC. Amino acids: CASSLEDGSNYGYTF.

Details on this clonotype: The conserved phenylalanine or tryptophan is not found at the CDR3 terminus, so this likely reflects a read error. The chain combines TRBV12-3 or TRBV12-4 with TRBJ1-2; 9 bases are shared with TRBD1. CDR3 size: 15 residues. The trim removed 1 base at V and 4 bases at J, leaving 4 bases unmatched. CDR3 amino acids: CASSLGGDRVYGYTL. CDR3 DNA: TGTGCCAGCAGTTTAGGAGGGGACAGGGTCTATGGCTACACCTTG.

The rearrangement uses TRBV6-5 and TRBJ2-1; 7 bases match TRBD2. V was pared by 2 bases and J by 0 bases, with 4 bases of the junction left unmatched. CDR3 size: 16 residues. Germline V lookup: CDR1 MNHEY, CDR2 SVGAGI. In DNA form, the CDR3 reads TGTGCCAGCAGTTACGGGGGGGGGAACTCCTACAATGAGCAGTTCTTC. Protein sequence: CASSYGGGNSYNEQFF.

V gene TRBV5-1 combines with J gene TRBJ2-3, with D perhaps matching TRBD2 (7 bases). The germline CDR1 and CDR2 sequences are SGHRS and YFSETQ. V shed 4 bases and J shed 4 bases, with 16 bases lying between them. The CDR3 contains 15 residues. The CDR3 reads CASSQTGGDPDTQYF. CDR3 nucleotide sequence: TGCGCCAGCAGCCAGACGGGGGGCGACCCAGATACGCAGTATTTT.

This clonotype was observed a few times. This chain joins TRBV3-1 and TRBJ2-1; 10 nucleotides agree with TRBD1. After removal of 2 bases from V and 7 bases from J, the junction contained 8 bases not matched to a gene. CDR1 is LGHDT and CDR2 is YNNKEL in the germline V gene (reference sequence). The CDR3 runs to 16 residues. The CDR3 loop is CASSQKGTGVRNEQFF. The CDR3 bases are TGTGCCAGCAGCCAAAAGGGGACAGGGGTACGGAATGAGCAGTTCTTC.

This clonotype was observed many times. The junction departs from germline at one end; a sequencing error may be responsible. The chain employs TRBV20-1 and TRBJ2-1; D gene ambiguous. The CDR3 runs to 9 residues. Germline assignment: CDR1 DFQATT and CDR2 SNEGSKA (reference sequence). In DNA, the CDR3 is TGCAGCGCTAACTATGAGCAGTTCTTC. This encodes CSANYEQFF.

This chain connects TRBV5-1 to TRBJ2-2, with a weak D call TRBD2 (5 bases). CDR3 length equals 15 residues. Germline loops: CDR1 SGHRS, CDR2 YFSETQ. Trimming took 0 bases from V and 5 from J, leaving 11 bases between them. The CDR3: CASSLVPTTTGELFF. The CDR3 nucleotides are TGCGCCAGCAGCTTGGTGCCGACTACGACCGGGGAGCTGTTTTTT.

The chain's CDR3 is CASSQDGDSGGANEQFF. The DNA for the CDR3 is TGTGCCAGCAGCCAGGATGGGGACAGCGGGGGGGCCAATGAGCAGTTCTTC. The gene calls are TRBV4-2 and TRBJ2-1; 10 nucleotides match TRBD2. With 3 bases clipped from V and 6 bases from J, the junction kept 11 bases outside the gene matches. The germline V gene has CDR1 LGHNA and CDR2 YNFKEQ. This CDR3 comprises 17 residues.

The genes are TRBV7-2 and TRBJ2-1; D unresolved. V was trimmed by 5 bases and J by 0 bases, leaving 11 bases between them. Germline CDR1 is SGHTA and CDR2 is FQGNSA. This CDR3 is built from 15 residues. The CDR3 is CASSRDWSSYNEQFF. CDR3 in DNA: TGTGCCAGCAGCCGCGACTGGAGCTCCTACAATGAGCAGTTCTTC.

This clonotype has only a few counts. CDR3 loop: CASSLVQGANYGYTF. In DNA form, the CDR3 reads TGCGCCAGCAGCTTGGTACAGGGGGCTAACTATGGCTACACCTTC. This chain connects TRBV5-1 to TRBJ1-2; the match to TRBD1 covers 8 bases. The CDR3 totals 15 residues. From germline, CDR1 is SGHRS and CDR2 YFSETQ. Trimming removed 0 bases from V and 0 bases from J; junction bases left unmatched: 1.

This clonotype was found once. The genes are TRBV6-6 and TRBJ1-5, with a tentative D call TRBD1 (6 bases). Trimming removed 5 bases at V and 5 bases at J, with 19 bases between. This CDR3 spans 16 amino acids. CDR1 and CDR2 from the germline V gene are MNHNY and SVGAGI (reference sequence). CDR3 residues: CASSTLGQGGDQPQHF. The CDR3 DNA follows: TGTGCCAGCAGTACCTTGGGCCAAGGGGGGGATCAGCCCCAGCATTTT.

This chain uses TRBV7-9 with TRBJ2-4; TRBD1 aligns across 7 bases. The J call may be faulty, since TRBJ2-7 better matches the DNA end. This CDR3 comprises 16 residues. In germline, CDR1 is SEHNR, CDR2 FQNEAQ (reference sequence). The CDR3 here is CASSLVGTAPPYEQYF. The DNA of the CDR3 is TGTGCCAGCAGCTTAGTAGGGACAGCCCCTCCCTACGAGCAGTACTTC.

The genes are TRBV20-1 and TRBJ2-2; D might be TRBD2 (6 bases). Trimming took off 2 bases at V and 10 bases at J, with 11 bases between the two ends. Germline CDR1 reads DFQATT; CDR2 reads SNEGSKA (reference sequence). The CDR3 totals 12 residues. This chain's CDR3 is CSARSGGTELFF. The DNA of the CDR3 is TGCAGTGCTAGATCTGGGGGGACGGAGCTGTTTTTT.

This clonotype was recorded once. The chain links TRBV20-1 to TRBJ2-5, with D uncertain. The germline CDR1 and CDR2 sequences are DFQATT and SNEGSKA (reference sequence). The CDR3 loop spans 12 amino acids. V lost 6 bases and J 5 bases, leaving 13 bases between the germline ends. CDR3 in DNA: TGCAGTGCGGTGGTTAGTTCGGAGACCCAGTACTTC. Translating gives CSAVVSSETQYF.

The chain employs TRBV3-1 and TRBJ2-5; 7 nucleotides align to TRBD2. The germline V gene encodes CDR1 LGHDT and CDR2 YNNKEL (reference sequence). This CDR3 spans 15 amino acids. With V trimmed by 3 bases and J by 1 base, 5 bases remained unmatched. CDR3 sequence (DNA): TGTGCCAGCAGCCAGTACAGCGGGGCCCAAGAGACCCAGTACTTC. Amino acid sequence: CASSQYSGAQETQYF.

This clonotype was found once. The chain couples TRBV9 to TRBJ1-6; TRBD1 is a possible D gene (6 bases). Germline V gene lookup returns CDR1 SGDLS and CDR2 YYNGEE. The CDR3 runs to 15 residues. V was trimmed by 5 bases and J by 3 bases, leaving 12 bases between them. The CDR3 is CASREGVDYNSPLHF. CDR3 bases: TGTGCCAGCAGGGAGGGGGTGGACTATAATTCACCCCTCCACTTT.

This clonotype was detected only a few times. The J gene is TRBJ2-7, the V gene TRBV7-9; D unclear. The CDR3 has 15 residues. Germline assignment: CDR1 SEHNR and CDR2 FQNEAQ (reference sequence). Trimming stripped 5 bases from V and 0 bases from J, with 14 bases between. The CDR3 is CASSPRASVSYEQYF. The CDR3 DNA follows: TGTGCCAGCAGCCCCCGGGCCAGCGTCTCCTACGAGCAGTACTTC.

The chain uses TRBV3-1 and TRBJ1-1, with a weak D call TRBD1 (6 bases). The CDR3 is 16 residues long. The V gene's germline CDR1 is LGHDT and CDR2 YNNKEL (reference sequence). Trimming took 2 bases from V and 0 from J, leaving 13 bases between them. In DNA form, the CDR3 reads TGTGCCAGCAGCCAATACCGACAGGACTTGAACACTGAAGCTTTCTTT. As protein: CASSQYRQDLNTEAFF.

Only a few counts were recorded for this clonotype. This CDR3 reads CASSEARGFSYNEQFF. In DNA, the CDR3 is TGTGCCAGCAGTGAAGCGCGGGGCTTTTCCTACAATGAGCAGTTCTTC. The V and J genes are TRBV6-1 and TRBJ2-1, with D perhaps TRBD2 (6 bases). Germline-derived CDR1 and CDR2 are MNHNS and SASEGT. The CDR3 consists of 16 residues. The V and J ends lost 0 bases and 1 base respectively, with 10 bases between them.

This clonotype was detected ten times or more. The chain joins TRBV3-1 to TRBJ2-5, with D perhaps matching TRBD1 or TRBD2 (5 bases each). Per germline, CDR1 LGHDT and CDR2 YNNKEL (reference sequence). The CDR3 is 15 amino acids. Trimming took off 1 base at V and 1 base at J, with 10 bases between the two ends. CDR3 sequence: CASSQGRGPQETQYF. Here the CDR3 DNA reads TGTGCCAGCAGCCAAGGAAGGGGACCCCAAGAGACCCAGTACTTC.

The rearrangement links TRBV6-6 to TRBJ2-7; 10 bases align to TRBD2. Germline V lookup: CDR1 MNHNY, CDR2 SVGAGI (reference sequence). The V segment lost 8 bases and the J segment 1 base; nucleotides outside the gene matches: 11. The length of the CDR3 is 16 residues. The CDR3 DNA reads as TGTGCCAGCGGCTTTTGGCTAGCGGGGGTTTCCTACGAGCAGTACTTC. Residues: CASGFWLAGVSYEQYF.

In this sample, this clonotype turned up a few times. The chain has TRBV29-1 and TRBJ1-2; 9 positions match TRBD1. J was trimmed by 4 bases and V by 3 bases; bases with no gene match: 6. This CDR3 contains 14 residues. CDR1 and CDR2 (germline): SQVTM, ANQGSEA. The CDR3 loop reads CSVEAVTGGYGYTF. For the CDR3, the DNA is TGCAGCGTTGAGGCCGTGACAGGGGGCTATGGCTACACCTTC.

The CDR3 region has the DNA TGTGCCAGCAGCTTAGCCGGAGATCTCTATGGCTACACCTTC. This encodes CASSLAGDLYGYTF. This chain joins TRBV11-1 and TRBJ1-2; D unresolved. Trimming took 0 bases from V and 4 from J, leaving 9 bases between them. CDR1 SGHAT and CDR2 FQDESV come from the germline V gene (reference sequence). The CDR3 length is 14 residues.

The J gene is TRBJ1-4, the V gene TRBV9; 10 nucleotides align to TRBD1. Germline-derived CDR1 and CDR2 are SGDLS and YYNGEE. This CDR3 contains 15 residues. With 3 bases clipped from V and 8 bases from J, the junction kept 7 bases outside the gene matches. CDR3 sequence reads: CASSARTGGREKLFF. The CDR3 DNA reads TGTGCCAGCAGCGCCAGGACAGGGGGACGAGAAAAACTGTTTTTT.

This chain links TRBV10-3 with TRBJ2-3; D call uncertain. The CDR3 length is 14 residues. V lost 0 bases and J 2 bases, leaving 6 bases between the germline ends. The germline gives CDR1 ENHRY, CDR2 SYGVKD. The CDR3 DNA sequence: TGTGCCATCAGTGAGTCTGGCCCCACAGATACGCAGTATTTT. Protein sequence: CAISESGPTDTQYF.

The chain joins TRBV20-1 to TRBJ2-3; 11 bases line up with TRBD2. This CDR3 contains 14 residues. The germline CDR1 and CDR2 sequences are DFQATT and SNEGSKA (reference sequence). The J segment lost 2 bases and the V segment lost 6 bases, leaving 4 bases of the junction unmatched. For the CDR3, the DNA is TGCAGTGCCCAGACTAGCGGGGACACAGATACGCAGTATTTT. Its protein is CSAQTSGDTDTQYF.

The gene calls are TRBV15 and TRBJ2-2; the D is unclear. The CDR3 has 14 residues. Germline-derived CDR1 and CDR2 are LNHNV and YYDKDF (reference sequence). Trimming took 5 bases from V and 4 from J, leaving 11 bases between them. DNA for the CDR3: TGTGCCACCAGCGTCCGTTTCTCCACCGGGGAGCTGTTTTTT. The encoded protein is CATSVRFSTGELFF.

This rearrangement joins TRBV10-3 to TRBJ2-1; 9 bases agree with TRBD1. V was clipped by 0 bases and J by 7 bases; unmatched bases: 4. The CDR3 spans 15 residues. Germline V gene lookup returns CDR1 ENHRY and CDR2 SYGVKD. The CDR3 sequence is CAISESKDRGNEQFF. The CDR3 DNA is TGTGCCATCAGTGAGTCTAAGGACAGGGGTAATGAGCAGTTCTTC.